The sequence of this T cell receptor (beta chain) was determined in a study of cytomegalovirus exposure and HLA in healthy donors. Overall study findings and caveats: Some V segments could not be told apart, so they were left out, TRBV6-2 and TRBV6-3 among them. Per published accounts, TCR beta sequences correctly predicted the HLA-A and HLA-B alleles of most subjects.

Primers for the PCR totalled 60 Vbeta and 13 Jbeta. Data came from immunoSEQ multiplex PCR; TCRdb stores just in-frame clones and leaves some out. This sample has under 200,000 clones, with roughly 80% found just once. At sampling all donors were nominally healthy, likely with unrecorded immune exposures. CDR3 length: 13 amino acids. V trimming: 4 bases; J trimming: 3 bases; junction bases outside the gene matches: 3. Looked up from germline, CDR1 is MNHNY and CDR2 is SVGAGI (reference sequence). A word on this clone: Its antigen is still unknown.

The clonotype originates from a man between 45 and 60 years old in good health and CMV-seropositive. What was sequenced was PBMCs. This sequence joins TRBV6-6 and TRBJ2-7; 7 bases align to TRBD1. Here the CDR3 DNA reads TGTGCCAGCAGTTTTAACAGGGGCTACGAGCAGTACTTC. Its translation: CASSFNRGYEQYF.